This record covers a single T cell receptor beta chain. These data come from a study of cytomegalovirus exposure and HLA in healthy donors. Study overall: Among over 300 genotyped donors, roughly 81% fell in the Caucasian-associated ancestry cluster.

Both 60 Vbeta primers and 13 Jbeta primers went into the PCR. Original processing notes: An analysis performed later counted about 80 million unique TCR beta chains (roughly 10 million of them shared). The assay was immunoSEQ multiplex PCR, and TCRdb's table has in-frame clones only and misses some. For V, J and clone size, that table is used; D and trimming come from the DNA. The sample carries under 200,000 clones, roughly 80% recorded once. Specimen: PBMCs. The sequence came from a man aged 55 to 70 in good health and CMV-seronegative.

The CDR3, as DNA: TGTGCCAGCAGGACAGGGTTAAACACTGAAGCTTTCTTT. Its protein product is CASRTGLNTEAFF. The genes are TRBV2 and TRBJ1-1; 7 nucleotides align to TRBD1. CDR3 length: 13 amino acids. With 6 bases clipped from V and 2 bases from J, the junction kept 3 bases outside the gene matches. Germline V gene lookup returns CDR1 SNHLY and CDR2 FYNNEI.